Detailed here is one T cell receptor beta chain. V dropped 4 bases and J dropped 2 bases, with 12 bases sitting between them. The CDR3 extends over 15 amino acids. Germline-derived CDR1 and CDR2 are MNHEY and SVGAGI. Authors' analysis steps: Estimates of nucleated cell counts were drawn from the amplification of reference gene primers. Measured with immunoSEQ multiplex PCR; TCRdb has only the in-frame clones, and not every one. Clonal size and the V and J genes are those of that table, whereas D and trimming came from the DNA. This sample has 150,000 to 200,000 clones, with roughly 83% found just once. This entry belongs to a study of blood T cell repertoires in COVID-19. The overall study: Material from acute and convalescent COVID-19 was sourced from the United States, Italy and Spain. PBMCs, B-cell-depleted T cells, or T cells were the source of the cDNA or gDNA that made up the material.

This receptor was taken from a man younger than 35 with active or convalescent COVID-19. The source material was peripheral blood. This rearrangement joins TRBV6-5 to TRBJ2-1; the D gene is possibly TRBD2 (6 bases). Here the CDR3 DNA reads TGTGCCAGCAGTTTGGGGGGACTCACCTACAATGAGCAGTTCTTC. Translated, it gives CASSLGGLTYNEQFF.